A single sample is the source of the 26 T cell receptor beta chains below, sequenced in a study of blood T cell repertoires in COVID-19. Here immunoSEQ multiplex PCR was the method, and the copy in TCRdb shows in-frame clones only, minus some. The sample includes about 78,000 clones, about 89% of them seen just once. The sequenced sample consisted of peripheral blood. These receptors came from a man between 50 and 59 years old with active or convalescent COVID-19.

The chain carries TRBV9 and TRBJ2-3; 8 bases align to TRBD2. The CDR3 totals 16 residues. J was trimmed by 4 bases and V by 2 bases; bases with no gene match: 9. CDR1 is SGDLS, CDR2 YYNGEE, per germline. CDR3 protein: CASSVQAGLVSDTQYF. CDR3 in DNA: TGTGCCAGCAGCGTTCAGGCGGGACTAGTCTCAGATACGCAGTATTTT. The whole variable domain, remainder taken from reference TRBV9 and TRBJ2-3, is DSGVTQTPKHLITATGQRVTLRCSPRSGDLSVYWYQQSLDQGLQFLIQYYNGEERAKGNILERFSAQQFPDLHSELNLSSLELGDSALYFCASSVQAGLVSDTQYFGPGTRLTVL.

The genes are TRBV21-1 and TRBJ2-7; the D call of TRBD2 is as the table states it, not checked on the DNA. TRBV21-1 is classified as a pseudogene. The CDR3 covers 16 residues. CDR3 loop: CASSKGLDESSYEQYV. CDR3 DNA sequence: TGTGCCAGCAGCAAAGGGCTAGACGAGAGCTCCTACGAGCAGTACGTC.

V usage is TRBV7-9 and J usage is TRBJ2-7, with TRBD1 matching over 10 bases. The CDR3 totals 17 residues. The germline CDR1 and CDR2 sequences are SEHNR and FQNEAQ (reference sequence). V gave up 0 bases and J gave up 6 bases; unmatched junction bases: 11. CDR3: CASSLAGTGAQPVEQYV. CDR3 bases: TGTGCCAGCAGCTTAGCCGGGACAGGGGCCCAACCCGTCGAGCAGTACGTC.

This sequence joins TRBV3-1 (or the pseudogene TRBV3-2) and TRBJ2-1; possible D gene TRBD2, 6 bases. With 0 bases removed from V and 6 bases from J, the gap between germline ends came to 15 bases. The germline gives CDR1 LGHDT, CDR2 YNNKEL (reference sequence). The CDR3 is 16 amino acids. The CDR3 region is CASSQDRGGDFNEQFF. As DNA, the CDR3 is TGTGCCAGCAGCCAAGATCGTGGCGGGGATTTCAATGAGCAGTTCTTC.

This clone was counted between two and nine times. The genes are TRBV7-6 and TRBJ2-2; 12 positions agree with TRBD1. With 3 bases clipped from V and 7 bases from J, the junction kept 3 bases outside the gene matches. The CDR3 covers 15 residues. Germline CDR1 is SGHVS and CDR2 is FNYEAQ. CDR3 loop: CASSFGTGGGGELFF. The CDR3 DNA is TGTGCCAGCAGCTTCGGGACAGGGGGCGGCGGGGAGCTGTTTTTT. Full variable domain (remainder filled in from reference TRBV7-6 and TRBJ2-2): GAGVSQSPRYKVTKRGQDVALRCDPISGHVSLYWYRQALGQGPEFLTYFNYEAQQDKSGLPNDRFSAERPEGSISTLTIQRTEQRDSAMYRCASSFGTGGGGELFFGEGSRLTVL.

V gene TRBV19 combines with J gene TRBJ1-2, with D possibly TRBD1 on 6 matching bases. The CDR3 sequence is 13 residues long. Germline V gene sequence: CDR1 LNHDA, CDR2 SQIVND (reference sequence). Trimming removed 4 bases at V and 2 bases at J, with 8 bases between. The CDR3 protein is CASSRQGNYGYTF. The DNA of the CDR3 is TGTGCCAGTAGTAGGCAGGGGAACTATGGCTACACCTTC. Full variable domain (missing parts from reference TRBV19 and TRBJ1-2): DGGITQSPKYLFRKEGQNVTLSCEQNLNHDAMYWYRQDPGQGLRLIYYSQIVNDFQKGDIAEGYSVSREKKESFPLTVTSAQKNPTAFYLCASSRQGNYGYTFGSGTRLTVV.

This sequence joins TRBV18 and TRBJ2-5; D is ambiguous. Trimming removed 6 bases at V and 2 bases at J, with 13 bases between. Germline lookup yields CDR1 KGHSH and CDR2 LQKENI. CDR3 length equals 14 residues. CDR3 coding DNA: TGTGCCAGCTCCCCCTACGTTCAACAAGAGACCCAGTACTTC. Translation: CASSPYVQQETQYF.

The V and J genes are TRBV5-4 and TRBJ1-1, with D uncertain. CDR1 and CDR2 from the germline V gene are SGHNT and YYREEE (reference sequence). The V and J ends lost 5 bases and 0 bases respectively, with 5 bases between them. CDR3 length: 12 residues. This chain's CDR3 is CASSSVNTEAFF. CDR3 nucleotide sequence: TGTGCCAGCAGTTCGGTGAACACTGAAGCTTTCTTT. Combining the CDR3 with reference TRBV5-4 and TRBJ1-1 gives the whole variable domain ETGVTQSPTHLIKTRGQQVTLRCSSQSGHNTVSWYQQALGQGPQFIFQYYREEENGRGNFPPRFSGLQFPNYSSELNVNALELDDSALYLCASSSVNTEAFFGQGTRLTVV.

The CDR3 sequence: CASSYWGGTEAFF. In DNA, the CDR3 is TGTGCCAGCAGTTACTGGGGGGGCACTGAAGCTTTCTTT. The J gene is TRBJ1-1, the V gene TRBV6-2 or TRBV6-3, with D tentatively TRBD1 (5 bases). Germline V lookup: CDR1 MNHEY, CDR2 SVGEGT. CDR3 size: 13 residues. V lost 1 base, J lost 4 bases, and 7 bases lay in between.

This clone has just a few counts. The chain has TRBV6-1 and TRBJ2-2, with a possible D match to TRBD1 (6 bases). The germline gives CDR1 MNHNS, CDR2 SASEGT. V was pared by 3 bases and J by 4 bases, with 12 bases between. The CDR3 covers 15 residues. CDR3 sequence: CASSDPTGFTGELFF. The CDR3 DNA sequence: TGTGCCAGCAGTGACCCAACAGGGTTCACCGGGGAGCTGTTTTTT.

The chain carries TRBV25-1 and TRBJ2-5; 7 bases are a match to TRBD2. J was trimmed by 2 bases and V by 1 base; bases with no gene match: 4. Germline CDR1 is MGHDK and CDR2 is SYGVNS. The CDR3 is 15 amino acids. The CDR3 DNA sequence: TGTGCCAGCAGTGAATGGTCTAGCGGTCAAGAGACCCAGTACTTC. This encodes CASSEWSSGQETQYF.

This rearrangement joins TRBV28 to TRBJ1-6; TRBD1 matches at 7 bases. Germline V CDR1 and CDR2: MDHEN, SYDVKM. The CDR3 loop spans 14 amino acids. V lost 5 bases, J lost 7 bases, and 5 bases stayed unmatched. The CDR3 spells CASSPGQANSPLHF. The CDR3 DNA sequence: TGTGCCAGCAGTCCCGGACAGGCGAATTCACCCCTCCACTTT.

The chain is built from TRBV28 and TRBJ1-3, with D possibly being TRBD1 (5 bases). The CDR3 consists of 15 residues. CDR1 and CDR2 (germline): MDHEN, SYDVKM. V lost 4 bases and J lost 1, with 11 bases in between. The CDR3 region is CASSSGGESGNTIYF. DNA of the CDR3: TGTGCCAGCAGTTCCGGGGGGGAATCTGGAAACACCATATATTTT. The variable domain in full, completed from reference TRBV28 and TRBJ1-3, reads DVKVTQSSRYLVKRTGEKVFLECVQDMDHENMFWYRQDPGLGLRLIYFSYDVKMKEKGDIPEGYSVSREKKERFSLILESASTNQTSMYLCASSSGGESGNTIYFGEGSWLTVV.

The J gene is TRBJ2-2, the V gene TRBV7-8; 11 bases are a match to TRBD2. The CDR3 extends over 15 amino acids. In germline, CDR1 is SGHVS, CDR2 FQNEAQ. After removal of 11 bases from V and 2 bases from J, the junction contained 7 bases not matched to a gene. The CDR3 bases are TGTGCCGGAACTAGCGGGGGTTTAAACACCGGGGAGCTGTTTTTT. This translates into CAGTSGGLNTGELFF. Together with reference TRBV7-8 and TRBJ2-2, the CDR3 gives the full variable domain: GAGVSQSPRYKVAKRGQDVALRCDPISGHVSLFWYQQALGQGPEFLTYFQNEAQLDKSGLPSDRFFAERPEGSVSTLKIQRTQQEDSAVYLCAGTSGGLNTGELFFGEGSRLTVL.

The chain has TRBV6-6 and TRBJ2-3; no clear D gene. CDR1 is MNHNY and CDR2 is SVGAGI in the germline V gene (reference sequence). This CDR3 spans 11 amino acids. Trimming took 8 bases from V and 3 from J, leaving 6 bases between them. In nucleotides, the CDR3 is TGTGCCAGCGGCTCAACAGATACGCAGTATTTT. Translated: CASGSTDTQYF.

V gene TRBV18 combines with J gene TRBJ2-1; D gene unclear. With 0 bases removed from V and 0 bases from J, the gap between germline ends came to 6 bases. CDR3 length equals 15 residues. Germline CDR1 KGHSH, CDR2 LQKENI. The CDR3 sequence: CASSPPGSSYNEQFF. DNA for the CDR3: TGTGCCAGCTCACCACCGGGCAGCTCCTACAATGAGCAGTTCTTC.

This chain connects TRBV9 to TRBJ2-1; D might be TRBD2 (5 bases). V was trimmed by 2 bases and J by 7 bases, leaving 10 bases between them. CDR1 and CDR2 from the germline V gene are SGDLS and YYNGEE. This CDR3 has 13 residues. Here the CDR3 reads CASSVGSVNEQFF. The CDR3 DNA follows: TGTGCCAGCAGCGTGGGTAGCGTAAATGAGCAGTTCTTC.

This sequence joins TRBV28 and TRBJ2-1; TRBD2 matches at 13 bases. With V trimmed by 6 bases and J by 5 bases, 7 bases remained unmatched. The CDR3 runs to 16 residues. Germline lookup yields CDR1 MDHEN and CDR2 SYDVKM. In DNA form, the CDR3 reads TGTGCCAGCAGCTATACTAGCGGGGGGGTGCACAATGAGCAGTTCTTC. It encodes CASSYTSGGVHNEQFF. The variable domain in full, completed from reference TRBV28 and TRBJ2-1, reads DVKVTQSSRYLVKRTGEKVFLECVQDMDHENMFWYRQDPGLGLRLIYFSYDVKMKEKGDIPEGYSVSREKKERFSLILESASTNQTSMYLCASSYTSGGVHNEQFFGPGTRLTVL.

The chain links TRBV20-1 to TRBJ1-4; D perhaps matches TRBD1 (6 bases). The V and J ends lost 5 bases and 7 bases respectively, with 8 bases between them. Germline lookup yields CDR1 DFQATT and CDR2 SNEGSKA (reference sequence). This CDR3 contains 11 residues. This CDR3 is CSALDSEKLFF. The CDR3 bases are TGCAGTGCTCTGGACAGTGAAAAACTGTTTTTT.

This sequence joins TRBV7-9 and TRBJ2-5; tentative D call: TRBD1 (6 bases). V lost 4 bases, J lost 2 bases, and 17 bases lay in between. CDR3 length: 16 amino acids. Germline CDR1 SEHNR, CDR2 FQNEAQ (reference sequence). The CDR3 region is CASSSPLGRGQETQYF. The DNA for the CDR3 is TGTGCCAGCAGCTCCCCGTTGGGCAGGGGACAAGAGACCCAGTACTTC.

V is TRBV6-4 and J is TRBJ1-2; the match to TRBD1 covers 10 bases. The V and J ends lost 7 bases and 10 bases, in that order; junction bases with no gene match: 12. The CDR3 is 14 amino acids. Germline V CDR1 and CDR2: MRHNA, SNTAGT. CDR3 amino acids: CASKRGQGSFDYTF. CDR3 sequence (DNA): TGTGCCAGCAAACGGGGACAGGGGTCCTTTGACTACACCTTC.

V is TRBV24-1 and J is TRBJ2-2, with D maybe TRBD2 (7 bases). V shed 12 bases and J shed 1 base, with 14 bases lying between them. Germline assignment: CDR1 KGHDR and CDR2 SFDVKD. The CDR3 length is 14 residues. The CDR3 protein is CASNGGQNTGELFF. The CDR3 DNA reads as TGTGCCTCGAACGGGGGGCAGAACACCGGGGAGCTGTTTTTT.

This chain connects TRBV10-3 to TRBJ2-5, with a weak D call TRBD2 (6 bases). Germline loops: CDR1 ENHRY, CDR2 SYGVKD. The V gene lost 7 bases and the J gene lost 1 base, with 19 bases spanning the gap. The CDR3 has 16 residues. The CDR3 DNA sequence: TGTGCCATCATGGGGTCGAGCGGTAGCGGCCAAGAGACCCAGTACTTC. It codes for CAIMGSSGSGQETQYF.

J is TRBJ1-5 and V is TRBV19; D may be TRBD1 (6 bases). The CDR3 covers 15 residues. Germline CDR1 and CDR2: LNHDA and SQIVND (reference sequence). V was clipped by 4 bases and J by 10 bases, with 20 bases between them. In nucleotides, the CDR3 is TGTGCCAGTAGTACCGAGACTGGGGGCACGAAACCCCAGCATTTT. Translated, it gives CASSTETGGTKPQHF.

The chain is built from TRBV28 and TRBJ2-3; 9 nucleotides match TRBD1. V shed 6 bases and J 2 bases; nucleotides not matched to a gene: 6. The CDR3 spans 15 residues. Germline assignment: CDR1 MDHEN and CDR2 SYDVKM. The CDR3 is CASSLRDRDTDTQYF. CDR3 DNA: TGTGCCAGCAGCCTAAGGGACAGGGACACAGATACGCAGTATTTT.

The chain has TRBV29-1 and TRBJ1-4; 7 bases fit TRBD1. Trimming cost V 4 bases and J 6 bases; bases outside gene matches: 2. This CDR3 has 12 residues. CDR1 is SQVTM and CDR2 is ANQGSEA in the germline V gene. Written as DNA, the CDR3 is TGCAGCGTTGCAGGGACAGATGAAAAACTGTTTTTT. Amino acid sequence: CSVAGTDEKLFF.